The clone carrying this T cell receptor beta chain has a handful of counts. Its antigen is unknown. The germline V gene has CDR1 GTSNPN and CDR2 SVGIG (reference sequence). V lost 8 bases and J 6 bases, leaving 19 bases between the germline ends. This CDR3 contains 14 residues. Researchers reported sorting CD4+ naive, central memory, regulatory and stem cell-like memory cells via CD45RO/CCR7/CD25/CD127/CD95/CD27. Each sorted fraction was over 95% pure. This entry comes from a study of beta chain features in type 1 diabetes. Expressed TCRB transcripts were sequenced after all isolated RNA was converted to cDNA. TCRdb's copy holds only in-frame clones and misses some; the assay was immunoSEQ multiplex PCR. The table lists roughly 330,000 clones, about 10% of them singletons. General observations from the study: TCRB rearrangement may or may not be influenced by HLA type; here this remained unresolved. TCRB CDR3s were moderately but significantly shorter in Type 1 diabetes patients in all four CD4+ subsets.

The sequence was collected from a woman aged 30 to 39 in good health. The sequencing input was naive CD4+ T cells from blood. The chain is built from TRBV30 and TRBJ2-2, with a tentative D call TRBD2 (5 bases). The CDR3 DNA sequence: TGTGCCAATTCCGGGCCAGGAGGCGCCGGGGAGCTGTTTTTT. It encodes CANSGPGGAGELFF.